This T cell receptor (beta chain) is drawn from a study of beta chain features in type 1 diabetes. Across the whole study: Age, gender and cell yields were similar between patients and healthy donors. All samples yielded roughly 100,000,000 examined sorted cells. Study results and limitations: Among patients with Type 1 diabetes, TCRB CDR3s were moderately but significantly shorter in every one of the four CD4+ subsets.

The isolated RNA, all of it, was reverse transcribed, so expressed TCRB transcripts were what got sequenced. Assay: immunoSEQ multiplex PCR; the TCRdb copy retains only in-frame clones and omits some. The sample holds about 900,000 clones; under 20% are singletons and the top ten take about 0.025%. With 4 bases removed from V and 4 bases from J, the gap between germline ends came to 5 bases. In germline, CDR1 is SEHNR, CDR2 FQNEAQ (reference sequence). This CDR3 region has 12 residues. This clone was picked up a small number of times. Its antigen is not known. The identical CDR3 is also encoded by other nucleotide sequences in the sample. Per donor, one heparinised blood draw averaged approximately 120 mL.

The chain combines TRBV7-9 with TRBJ1-5; D remains unclear. Sequencing input: naive CD4+ T cells from blood. The sequence came from a woman aged 18-29 years in good health. DNA of the CDR3: TGTGCCAGCAGCTCACAGAATCAGCCCCAGCATTTT. Amino acids: CASSSQNQPQHF. The variable domain in full, with the rest retrieved from reference TRBV7-9 and TRBJ1-5, is DTGVSQNPRHKITKRGQNVTFRCDPISEHNRLYWYRQTLGQGPEFLTYFQNEAQLEKSRLLSDRFSAERPKGSFSTLEIQRTEQGDSAMYLCASSSQNQPQHFGDGTRLSIL.